The 6 T cell receptor beta chains reported below all come from one sample, sequenced in a study of T cell responses to AZD1222 COVID-19 vaccine. Profiled with immunoSEQ multiplex PCR; TCRdb holds only in-frame clones, not every one. The sample lists 120,000 to 150,000 clones, roughly 93% occurring once. Sequenced material: peripheral blood, taken on day 0 of MenACWY control vaccination. These receptors were collected from an adult in good health.

The count of this clone is one. The J gene is TRBJ1-1, the V gene TRBV24-1; tentatively, D is TRBD1 (5 bases). This CDR3 has 15 amino acids. V was cut by 6 bases and J by 1 base, with 14 bases left in between. CDR1 and CDR2 (germline): KGHDR, SFDVKD. The CDR3 region is CATSHTTGANTEAFF. CDR3 nucleotide sequence: TGTGCCACCAGTCATACAACCGGGGCGAACACTGAAGCTTTCTTT.

This chain joins TRBV15 and TRBJ1-5; the D is unclear. V was shortened by 3 bases and J by 0 bases, with 9 bases between the two germline ends. Germline values: CDR1 LNHNV, CDR2 YYDKDF (reference sequence). The CDR3 length is 15 residues. The CDR3 sequence: CATSSDTTSNQPQHF. Written as DNA, the CDR3 is TGTGCCACCAGCAGCGACACCACTAGCAATCAGCCCCAGCATTTT.

The CDR3: CASSLHWGGYTF. The DNA for the CDR3 is TGTGCCAGCAGCTTACATTGGGGCGGCTACACCTTC. The V gene is TRBV11-2, the J gene TRBJ1-2; D might be TRBD1 (5 bases). This CDR3 is 12 amino acids long. V was clipped by 2 bases and J by 8 bases, with 9 bases between them. Germline CDR1 is SGHAT and CDR2 is FQNNGV.

The genes are TRBV7-6 and TRBJ1-2; the match to TRBD1 covers 9 bases. CDR3 length: 16 residues. The junction had 13 bases not matched to a gene; V was cut back by 4 bases and J by 7 bases. Germline CDR1 SGHVS, CDR2 FNYEAQ. CDR3 DNA: TGTGCCAGCAGCTCGGGGACGGGACAGGGTACAATTGGCTACACCTTC. It is translated as CASSSGTGQGTIGYTF.

The chain employs TRBV5-1 and TRBJ2-1; 8 bases match TRBD2. This CDR3 is 12 amino acids long. The J segment lost 8 bases and the V segment lost 7 bases, leaving 5 bases of the junction unmatched. CDR1 SGHRS and CDR2 YFSETQ come from the germline V gene. In DNA, the CDR3 is TGCGCCAGCTCCTCGGGGGGGCATGAGCAGTTCTTC. Protein sequence: CASSSGGHEQFF.

This clone was counted once. This chain links TRBV12-3 or TRBV12-4 with TRBJ1-1; D gene uncertain. V was pared by 5 bases and J by 4 bases, with 11 bases between. The CDR3 totals 13 residues. CDR3 protein: CASSPRGRTEAFF. DNA of the CDR3: TGTGCCAGCAGTCCACGGGGTCGCACTGAAGCTTTCTTT.